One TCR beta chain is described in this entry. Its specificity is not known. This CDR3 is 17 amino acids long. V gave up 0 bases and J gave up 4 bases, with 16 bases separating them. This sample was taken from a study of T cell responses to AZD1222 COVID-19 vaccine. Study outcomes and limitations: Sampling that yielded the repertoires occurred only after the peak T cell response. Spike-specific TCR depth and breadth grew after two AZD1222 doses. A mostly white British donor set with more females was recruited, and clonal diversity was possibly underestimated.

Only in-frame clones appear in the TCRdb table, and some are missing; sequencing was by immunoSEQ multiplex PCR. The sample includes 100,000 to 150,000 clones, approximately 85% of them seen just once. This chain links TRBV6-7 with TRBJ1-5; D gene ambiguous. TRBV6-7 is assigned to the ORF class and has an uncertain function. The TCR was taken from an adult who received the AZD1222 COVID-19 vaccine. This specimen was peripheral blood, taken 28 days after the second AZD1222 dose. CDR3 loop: CASSYSLSVLENQPQHF. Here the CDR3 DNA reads TGTGCCAGCAGTTACTCGTTGAGCGTATTGGAGAATCAGCCCCAGCATTTT.